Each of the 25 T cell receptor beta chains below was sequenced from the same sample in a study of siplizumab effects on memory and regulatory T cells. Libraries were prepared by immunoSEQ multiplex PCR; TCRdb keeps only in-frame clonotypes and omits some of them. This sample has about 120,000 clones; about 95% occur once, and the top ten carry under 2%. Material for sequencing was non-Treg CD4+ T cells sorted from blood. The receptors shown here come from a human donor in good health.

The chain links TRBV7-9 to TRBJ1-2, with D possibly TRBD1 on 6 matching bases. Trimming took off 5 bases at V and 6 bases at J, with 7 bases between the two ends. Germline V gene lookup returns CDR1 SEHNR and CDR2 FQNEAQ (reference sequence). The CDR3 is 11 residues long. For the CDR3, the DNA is TGTGCCAGCAGCCAGGGGAATGGCTACACCTTC. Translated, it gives CASSQGNGYTF.

CDR3 nucleotides: TGTGCCTGGAGCCCCAGCTCCTATAATTCACCCCTCCACTTT. Amino acids: CAWSPSSYNSPLHF. The rearrangement joins TRBV30 to TRBJ1-6; D is unresolved. Trimming cost V 3 bases and J 0 bases, with 6 bases left between them. This CDR3 region has 14 residues. Germline CDR1 reads GTSNPN; CDR2 reads SVGIG (reference sequence).

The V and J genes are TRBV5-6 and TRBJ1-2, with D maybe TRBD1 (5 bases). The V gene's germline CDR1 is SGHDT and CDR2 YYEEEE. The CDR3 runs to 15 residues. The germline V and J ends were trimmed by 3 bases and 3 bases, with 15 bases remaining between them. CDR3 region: CASSWGFEKDYGYTF. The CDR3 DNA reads TGTGCCAGCAGCTGGGGGTTCGAGAAAGACTATGGCTACACCTTC.

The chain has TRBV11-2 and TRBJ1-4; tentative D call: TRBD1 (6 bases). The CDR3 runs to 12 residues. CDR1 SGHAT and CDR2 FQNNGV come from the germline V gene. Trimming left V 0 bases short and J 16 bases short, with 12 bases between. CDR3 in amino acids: CASSLDDRLGFF. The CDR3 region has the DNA TGTGCCAGCAGCTTAGACGACAGGTTGGGGTTTTTT.

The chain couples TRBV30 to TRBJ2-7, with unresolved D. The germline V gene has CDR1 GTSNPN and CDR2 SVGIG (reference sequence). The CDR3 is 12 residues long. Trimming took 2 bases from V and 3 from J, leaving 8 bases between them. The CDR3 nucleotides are TGTGCCTGGAGTACTGGGTTCTACGAGCAGTACTTC. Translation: CAWSTGFYEQYF.

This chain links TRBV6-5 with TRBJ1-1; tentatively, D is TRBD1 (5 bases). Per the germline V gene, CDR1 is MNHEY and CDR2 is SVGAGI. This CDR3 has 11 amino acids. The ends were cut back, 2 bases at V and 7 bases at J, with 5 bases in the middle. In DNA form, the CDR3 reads TGTGCCAGCAGTTACGACAGTGAAGCTTTCTTT. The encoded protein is CASSYDSEAFF.

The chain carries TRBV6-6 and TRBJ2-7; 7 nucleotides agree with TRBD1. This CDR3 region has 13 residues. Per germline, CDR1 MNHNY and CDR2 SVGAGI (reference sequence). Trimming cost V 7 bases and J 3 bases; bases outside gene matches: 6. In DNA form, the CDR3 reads TGTGCCAGCATCGTGACAGGGTGCTACGAGCAGTACTTC. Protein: CASIVTGCYEQYF.

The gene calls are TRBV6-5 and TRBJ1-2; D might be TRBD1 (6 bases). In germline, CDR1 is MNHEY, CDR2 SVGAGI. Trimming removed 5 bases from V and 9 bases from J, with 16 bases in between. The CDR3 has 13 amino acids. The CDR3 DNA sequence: TGTGCCAGCAGTGATTCACAGGGTCGGCGCTACACCTTC. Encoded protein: CASSDSQGRRYTF.

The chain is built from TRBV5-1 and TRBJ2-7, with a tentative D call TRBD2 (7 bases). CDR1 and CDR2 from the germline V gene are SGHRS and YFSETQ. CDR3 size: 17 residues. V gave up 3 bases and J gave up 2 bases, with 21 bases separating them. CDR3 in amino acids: CASSSTVVLGGPYEQYF. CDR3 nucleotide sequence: TGCGCCAGCAGCTCGACCGTAGTGTTGGGGGGGCCCTACGAGCAGTACTTC.

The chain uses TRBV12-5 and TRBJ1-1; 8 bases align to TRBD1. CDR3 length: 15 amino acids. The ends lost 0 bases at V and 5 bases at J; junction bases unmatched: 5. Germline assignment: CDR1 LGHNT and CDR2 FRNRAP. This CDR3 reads CASGLVTGGDTEAFF. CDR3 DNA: TGTGCTAGTGGTTTGGTAACAGGGGGGGATACTGAAGCTTTCTTT. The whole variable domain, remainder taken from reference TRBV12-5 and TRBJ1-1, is DARVTQTPRHKVTEMGQEVTMRCQPILGHNTVFWYRQTMMQGLELLAYFRNRAPLDDSGMPKDRFSAEMPDATLATLKIQPSEPRDSAVYFCASGLVTGGDTEAFFGQGTRLTVV.

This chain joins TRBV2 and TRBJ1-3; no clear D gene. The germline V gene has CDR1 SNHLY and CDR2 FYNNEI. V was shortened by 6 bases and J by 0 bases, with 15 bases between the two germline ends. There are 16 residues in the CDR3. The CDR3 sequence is CASRDVELSSGNTIYF. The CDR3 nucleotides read TGTGCCAGCAGGGACGTAGAATTGAGCTCTGGAAACACCATATATTTT.

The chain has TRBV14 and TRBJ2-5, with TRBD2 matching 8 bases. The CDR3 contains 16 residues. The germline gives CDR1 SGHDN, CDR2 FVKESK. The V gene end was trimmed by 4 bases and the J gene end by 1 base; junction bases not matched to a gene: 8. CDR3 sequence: CASSLFSGIIQETQYF. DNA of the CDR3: TGTGCCAGCAGCCTTTTTAGCGGGATAATCCAAGAGACCCAGTACTTC.

CDR3 amino acids: CSARKAGELFF. In nucleotides, the CDR3 is TGCAGTGCTAGGAAGGCCGGGGAGCTGTTTTTT. This sequence joins TRBV20-1 and TRBJ2-2; D not resolved. The V gene lost 3 bases and the J gene lost 6 bases, with 5 bases spanning the gap. The CDR3 runs to 11 residues. Looked up from germline, CDR1 is DFQATT and CDR2 is SNEGSKA (reference sequence).

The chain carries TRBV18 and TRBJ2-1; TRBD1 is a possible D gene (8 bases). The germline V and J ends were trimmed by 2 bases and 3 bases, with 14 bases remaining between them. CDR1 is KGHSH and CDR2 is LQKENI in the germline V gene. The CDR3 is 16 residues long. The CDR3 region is CASSPATGGVYNEQFF. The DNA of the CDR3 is TGTGCCAGCTCACCAGCAACAGGGGGGGTCTACAATGAGCAGTTCTTC.

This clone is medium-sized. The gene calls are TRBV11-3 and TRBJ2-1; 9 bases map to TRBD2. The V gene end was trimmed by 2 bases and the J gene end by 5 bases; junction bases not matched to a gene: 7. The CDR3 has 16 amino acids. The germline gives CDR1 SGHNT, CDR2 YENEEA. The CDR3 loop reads CASSLQGLAGNNEQFF. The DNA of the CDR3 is TGTGCCAGCAGCTTACAGGGCCTAGCGGGGAACAATGAGCAGTTCTTC.

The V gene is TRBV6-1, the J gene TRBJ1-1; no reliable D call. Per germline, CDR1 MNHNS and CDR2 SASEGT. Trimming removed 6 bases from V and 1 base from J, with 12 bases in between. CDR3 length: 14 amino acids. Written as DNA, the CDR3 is TGTGCCAGCAGCGCCGACGGTCAGAACACTGAAGCTTTCTTT. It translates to CASSADGQNTEAFF.

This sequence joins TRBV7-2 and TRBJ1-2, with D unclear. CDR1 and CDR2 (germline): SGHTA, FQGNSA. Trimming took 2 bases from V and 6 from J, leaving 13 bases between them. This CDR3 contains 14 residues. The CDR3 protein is CASSLTGFSNGYTF. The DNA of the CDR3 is TGTGCCAGCAGCTTAACGGGTTTTTCGAATGGCTACACCTTC.

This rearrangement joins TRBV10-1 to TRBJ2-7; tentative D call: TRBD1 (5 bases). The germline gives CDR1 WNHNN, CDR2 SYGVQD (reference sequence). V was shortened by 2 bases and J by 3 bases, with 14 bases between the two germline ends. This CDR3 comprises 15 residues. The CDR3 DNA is TGCGCCAGCAGTGAGGTAGCAGGGATTAACTACGAGCAGTACTTC. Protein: CASSEVAGINYEQYF.

The CDR3 DNA reads TGTGCCAGCTCACCACCGGGACAGGGAGCCTACGAGCAGTACTTC. Protein: CASSPPGQGAYEQYF. The rearrangement joins TRBV18 to TRBJ2-7, with TRBD1 matching 9 bases. J was trimmed by 2 bases and V by 0 bases; bases with no gene match: 2. CDR1 KGHSH and CDR2 LQKENI come from the germline V gene. This CDR3 spans 15 amino acids. Based on the CDR3 plus reference TRBV18 and TRBJ2-7, the full variable domain is NAGVMQNPRHLVRRRGQEARLRCSPMKGHSHVYWYRQLPEEGLKFMVYLQKENIIDESGMPKERFSAEFPKEGPSILRIQQVVRGDSAAYFCASSPPGQGAYEQYFGPGTRLTVT.

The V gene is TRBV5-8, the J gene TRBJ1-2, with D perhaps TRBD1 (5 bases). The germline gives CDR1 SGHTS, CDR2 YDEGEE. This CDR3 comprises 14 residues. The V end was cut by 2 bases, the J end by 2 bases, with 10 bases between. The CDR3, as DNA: TGTGCCAGCAGCTTTGGCGGGGGAAACTATGGCTACACCTTC. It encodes CASSFGGGNYGYTF. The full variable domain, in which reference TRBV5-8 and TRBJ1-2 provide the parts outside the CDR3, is EAGVTQSPTHLIKTRGQQATLRCSPISGHTSVYWYQQALGLGLQFLLWYDEGEERNRGNFPPRFSGRQFPNYSSELNVNALELEDSALYLCASSFGGGNYGYTFGSGTRLTVV.

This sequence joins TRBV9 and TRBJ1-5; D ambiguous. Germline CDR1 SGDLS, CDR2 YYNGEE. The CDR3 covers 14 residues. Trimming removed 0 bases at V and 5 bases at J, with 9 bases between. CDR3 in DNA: TGTGCCAGCAGCGTAGAAGGGAGTTATCAGCCCCAGCATTTT. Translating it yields CASSVEGSYQPQHF. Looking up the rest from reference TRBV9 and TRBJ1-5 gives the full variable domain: DSGVTQTPKHLITATGQRVTLRCSPRSGDLSVYWYQQSLDQGLQFLIQYYNGEERAKGNILERFSAQQFPDLHSELNLSSLELGDSALYFCASSVEGSYQPQHFGDGTRLSIL.

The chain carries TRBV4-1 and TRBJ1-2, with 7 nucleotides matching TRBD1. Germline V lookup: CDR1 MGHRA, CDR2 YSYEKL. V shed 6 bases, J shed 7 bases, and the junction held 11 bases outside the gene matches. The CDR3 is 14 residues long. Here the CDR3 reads CASRNPNRGGGYTF. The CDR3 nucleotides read TGCGCCAGCAGAAATCCCAACAGGGGCGGTGGCTACACCTTC.

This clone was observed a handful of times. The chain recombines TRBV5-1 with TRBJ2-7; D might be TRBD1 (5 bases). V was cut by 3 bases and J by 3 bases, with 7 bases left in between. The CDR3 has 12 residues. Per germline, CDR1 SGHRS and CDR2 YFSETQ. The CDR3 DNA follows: TGCGCCAGCAGCTACCAGGGCTACGAGCAGTACTTC. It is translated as CASSYQGYEQYF.

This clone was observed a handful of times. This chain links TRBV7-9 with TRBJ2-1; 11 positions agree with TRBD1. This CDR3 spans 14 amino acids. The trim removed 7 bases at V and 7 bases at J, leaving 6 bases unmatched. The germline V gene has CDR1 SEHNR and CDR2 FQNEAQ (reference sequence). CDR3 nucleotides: TGTGCCAGCACTGGACAGGGGGCGCGGAATGAGCAGTTCTTC. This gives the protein CASTGQGARNEQFF.

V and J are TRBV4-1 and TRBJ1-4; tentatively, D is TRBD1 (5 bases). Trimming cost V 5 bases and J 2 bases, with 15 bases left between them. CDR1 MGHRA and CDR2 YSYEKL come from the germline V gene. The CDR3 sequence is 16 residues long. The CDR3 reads CASSSTPGGTNEKLFF. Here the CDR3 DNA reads TGCGCCAGCAGCTCGACTCCTGGGGGTACTAATGAAAAACTGTTTTTT.